Each of the 8 T cell receptor beta chains below was sequenced from the same sample in a study of blood T cell repertoires in COVID-19. Produced via immunoSEQ multiplex PCR; TCRdb's table is partial and in-frame only. The repertoire holds some 300,000 clones, with roughly 87% as singletons. The material sequenced was PBMCs or T cells enriched from blood (not recorded which). These receptors originate from a woman aged 25 to 45 who had recovered from COVID-19.

J is TRBJ1-3 and V is TRBV6-6, with a tentative D call TRBD1 (6 bases). Germline CDR1 is MNHNY and CDR2 is SVGAGI (reference sequence). Trimming pared 5 bases from V and 4 bases from J, leaving 12 bases between. CDR3 size: 14 residues. The CDR3 DNA sequence: TGTGCCAGCAGTCGGGGGGCGGAAGGAAACACCATATATTTT. Translating gives CASSRGAEGNTIYF.

The CDR3 DNA follows: TGTGCCAGCAGCCAATTTGAGCAGGGGGCCGCGAGCTCTGGAAACACCATATATTTT. Translation gives CASSQFEQGAASSGNTIYF. The chain carries TRBV3-1 (or the pseudogene TRBV3-2) and TRBJ1-3; 8 nucleotides agree with TRBD1. The CDR3 totals 19 residues. J was trimmed by 0 bases and V by 2 bases; bases with no gene match: 12. CDR1 LGHDT and CDR2 YNNKEL come from the germline V gene (reference sequence).

The V call is TRBV5-6, the J call TRBJ2-1; a weak D match, TRBD2 (6 bases). Germline assignment: CDR1 SGHDT and CDR2 YYEEEE. V was pared by 2 bases and J by 7 bases, with 10 bases between. This CDR3 region has 13 residues. The CDR3 DNA is TGTGCCAGCAGCTTAAGACTAGTAAATGAGCAGTTCTTC. Protein sequence: CASSLRLVNEQFF.

The rearrangement joins TRBV6-5 to TRBJ1-2; D is possibly TRBD1 (6 bases). CDR3 length: 14 amino acids. V lost 6 bases to trimming and J lost 0 bases, with 11 bases between them. CDR1 is MNHEY, CDR2 SVGAGI, per germline. Here the CDR3 reads CASSLDSTNYGYTF. CDR3 bases: TGTGCCAGCAGCCTGGACAGTACTAACTATGGCTACACCTTC.

This clone has a handful of counts. This chain links TRBV9 with TRBJ2-7, with 10 positions matching TRBD2. The CDR3 covers 15 residues. Germline CDR1 is SGDLS and CDR2 is YYNGEE. Unmatched junction bases numbered 7, after V lost 0 bases and J lost 7 bases. The CDR3 DNA sequence: TGTGCCAGCAGCGTAGCTCCTAGCGGGGGTGGTGAGCAGTACTTC. Translated, it gives CASSVAPSGGGEQYF.

Of note for this clone: Other DNA sequences from this sample encode an identical CDR3 as well. The CDR3 protein is CASSLSTGGGETQYF. CDR3 DNA sequence: TGTGCCAGCAGCTTGTCAACGGGGGGTGGTGAGACCCAGTACTTC. The chain couples TRBV5-4 to TRBJ2-5, with 7 nucleotides matching TRBD2. There are 15 residues in the CDR3. Per the germline V gene, CDR1 is SGHNT and CDR2 is YYREEE (reference sequence). V was clipped by 1 base and J by 5 bases; unmatched bases: 8.

This chain uses TRBV6-5 with TRBJ2-7; 7 bases are a match to TRBD2. The V segment lost 2 bases and the J segment 1 base; nucleotides outside the gene matches: 8. The length of the CDR3 is 16 residues. Germline V lookup: CDR1 MNHEY, CDR2 SVGAGI. CDR3 protein: CASSYGPGGLSYEQYF. CDR3 bases: TGTGCCAGCAGTTACGGTCCGGGGGGACTTTCCTACGAGCAGTACTTC.

The chain couples TRBV7-9 to TRBJ2-3; 8 bases fit TRBD2. The CDR3 runs 17 residues. V shed 5 bases and J 6 bases; nucleotides not matched to a gene: 16. Germline V CDR1 and CDR2: SEHNR, FQNEAQ (reference sequence). The chain's CDR3 is CASSAVLGSGTPDTQYF. CDR3 in DNA: TGTGCCAGCAGCGCCGTTTTGGGTAGCGGGACCCCCGATACGCAGTATTTT.